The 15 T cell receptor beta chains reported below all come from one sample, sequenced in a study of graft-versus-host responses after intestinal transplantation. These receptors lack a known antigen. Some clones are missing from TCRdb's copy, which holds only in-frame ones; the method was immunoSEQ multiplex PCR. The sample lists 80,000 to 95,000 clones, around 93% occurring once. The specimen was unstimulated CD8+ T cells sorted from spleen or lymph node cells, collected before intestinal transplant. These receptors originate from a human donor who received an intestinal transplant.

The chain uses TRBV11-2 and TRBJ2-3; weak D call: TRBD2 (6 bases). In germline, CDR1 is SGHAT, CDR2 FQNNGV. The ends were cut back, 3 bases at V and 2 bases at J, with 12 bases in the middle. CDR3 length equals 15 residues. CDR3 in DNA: TGTGCCAGCAGCTTTTTAGCGGACCTCACAGATACGCAGTATTTT. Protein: CASSFLADLTDTQYF. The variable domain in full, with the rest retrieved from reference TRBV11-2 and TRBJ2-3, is EAGVAQSPRYKIIEKRQSVAFWCNPISGHATLYWYQQILGQGPKLLIQFQNNGVVDDSQLPKDRFSAERLKGVDSTLKIQPAKLEDSAVYLCASSFLADLTDTQYFGPGTRLTVL.

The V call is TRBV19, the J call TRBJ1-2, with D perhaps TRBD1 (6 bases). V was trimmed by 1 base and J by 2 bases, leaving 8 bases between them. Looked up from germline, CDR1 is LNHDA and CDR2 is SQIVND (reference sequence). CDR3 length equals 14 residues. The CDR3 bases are TGTGCCAGTAGTATAGTACAGGGCAACTATGGCTACACCTTC. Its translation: CASSIVQGNYGYTF.

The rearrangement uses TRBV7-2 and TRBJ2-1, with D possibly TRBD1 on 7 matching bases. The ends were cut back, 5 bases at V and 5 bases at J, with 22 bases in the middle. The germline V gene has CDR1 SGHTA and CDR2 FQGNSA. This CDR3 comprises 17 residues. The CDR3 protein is CASSAGFDREEDNEQFF. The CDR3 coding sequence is TGTGCCAGCAGCGCGGGATTCGACAGGGAGGAGGACAATGAGCAGTTCTTC.

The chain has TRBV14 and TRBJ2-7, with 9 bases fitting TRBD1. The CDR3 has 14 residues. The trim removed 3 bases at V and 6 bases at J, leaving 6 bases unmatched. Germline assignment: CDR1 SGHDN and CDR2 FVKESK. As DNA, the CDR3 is TGTGCCAGCAGCCAGGGGACAGGGTCGTCCGAGCAGTACTTC. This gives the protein CASSQGTGSSEQYF.

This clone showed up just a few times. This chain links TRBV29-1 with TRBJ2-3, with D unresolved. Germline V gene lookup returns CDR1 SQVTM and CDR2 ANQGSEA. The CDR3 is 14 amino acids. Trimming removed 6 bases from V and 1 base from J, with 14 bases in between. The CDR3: CSVVSLSRTDTQYF. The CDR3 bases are TGCAGCGTGGTGAGCCTCTCCCGCACAGATACGCAGTATTTT.

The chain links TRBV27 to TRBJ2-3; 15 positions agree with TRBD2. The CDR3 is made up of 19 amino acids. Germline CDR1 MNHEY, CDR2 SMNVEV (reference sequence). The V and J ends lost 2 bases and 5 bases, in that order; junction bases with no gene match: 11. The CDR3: CASSLQPQGLAGGRDTQYF. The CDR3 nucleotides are TGTGCCAGCAGTTTACAGCCCCAGGGACTAGCGGGGGGACGAGATACGCAGTATTTT.

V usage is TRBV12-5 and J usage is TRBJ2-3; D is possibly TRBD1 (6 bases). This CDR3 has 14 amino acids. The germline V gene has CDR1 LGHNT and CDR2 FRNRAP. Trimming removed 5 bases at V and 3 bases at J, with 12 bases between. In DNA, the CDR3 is TGTGCTAGTGGTACCGGACAGACAACAGATACGCAGTATTTT. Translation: CASGTGQTTDTQYF.

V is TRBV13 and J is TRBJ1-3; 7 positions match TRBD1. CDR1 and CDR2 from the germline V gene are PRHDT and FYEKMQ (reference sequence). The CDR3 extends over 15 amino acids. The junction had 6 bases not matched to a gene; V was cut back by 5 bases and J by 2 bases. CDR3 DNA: TGTGCCAGCAGCCCGTCAGGGGGACCTGGAAACACCATATATTTT. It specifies CASSPSGGPGNTIYF.

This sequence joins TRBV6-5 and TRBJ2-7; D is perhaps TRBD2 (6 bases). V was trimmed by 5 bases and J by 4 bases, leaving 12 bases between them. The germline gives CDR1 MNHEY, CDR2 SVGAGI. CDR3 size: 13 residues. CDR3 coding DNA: TGTGCCAGCAGTAGCGACGGGAGTTACGAGCAGTACTTC. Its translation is CASSSDGSYEQYF.

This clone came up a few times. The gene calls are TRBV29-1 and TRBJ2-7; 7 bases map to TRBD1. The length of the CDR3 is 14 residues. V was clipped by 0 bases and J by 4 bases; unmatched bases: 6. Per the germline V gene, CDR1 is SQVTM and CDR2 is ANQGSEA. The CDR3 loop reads CSVEEEGGRYEQYF. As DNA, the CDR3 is TGCAGCGTTGAAGAGGAAGGGGGCAGATACGAGCAGTACTTC.

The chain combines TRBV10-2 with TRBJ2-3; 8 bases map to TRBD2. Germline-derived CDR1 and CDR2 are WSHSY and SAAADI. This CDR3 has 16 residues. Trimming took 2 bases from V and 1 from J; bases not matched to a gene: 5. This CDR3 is CASSERGGGGTDTQYF. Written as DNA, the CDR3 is TGCGCCAGCAGTGAGCGGGGGGGAGGGGGCACAGATACGCAGTATTTT.

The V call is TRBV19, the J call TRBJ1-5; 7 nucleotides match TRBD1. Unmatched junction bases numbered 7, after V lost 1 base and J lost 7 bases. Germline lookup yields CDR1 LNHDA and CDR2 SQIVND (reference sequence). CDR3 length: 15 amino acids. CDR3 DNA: TGTGCCAGTAGTATAGGGGGGTACAGGGGACAGCCCCAGCATTTT. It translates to CASSIGGYRGQPQHF. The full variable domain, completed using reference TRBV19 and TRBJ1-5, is DGGITQSPKYLFRKEGQNVTLSCEQNLNHDAMYWYRQDPGQGLRLIYYSQIVNDFQKGDIAEGYSVSREKKESFPLTVTSAQKNPTAFYLCASSIGGYRGQPQHFGDGTRLSIL.

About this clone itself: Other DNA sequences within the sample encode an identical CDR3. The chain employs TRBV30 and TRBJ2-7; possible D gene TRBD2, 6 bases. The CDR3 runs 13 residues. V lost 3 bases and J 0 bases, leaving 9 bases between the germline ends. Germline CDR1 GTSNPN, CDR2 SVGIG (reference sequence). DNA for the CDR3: TGTGCCTGGAGCGCGGGGAACTCCTACGAGCAGTACTTC. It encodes CAWSAGNSYEQYF. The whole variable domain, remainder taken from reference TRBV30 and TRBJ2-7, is SQTIHQWPATLVQPVGSPLSLECTVEGTSNPNLYWYRQAAGRGLQLLFYSVGIGQISSEVPQNLSASRPQDRQFILSSKKLLLSDSGFYLCAWSAGNSYEQYFGPGTRLTVT.

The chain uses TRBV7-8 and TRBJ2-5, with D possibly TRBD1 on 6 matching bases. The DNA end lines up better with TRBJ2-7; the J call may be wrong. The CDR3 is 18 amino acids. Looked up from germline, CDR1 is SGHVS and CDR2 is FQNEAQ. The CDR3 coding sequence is TGTGCCAGCAGCTTAGAACTACCCGGGACACCGGCTGGCTACGAGCAGTACTTC. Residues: CASSLELPGTPAGYEQYF.

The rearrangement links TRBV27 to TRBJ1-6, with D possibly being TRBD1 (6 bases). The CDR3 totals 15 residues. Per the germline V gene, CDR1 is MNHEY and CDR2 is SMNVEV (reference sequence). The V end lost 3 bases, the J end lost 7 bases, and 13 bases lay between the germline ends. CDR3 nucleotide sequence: TGTGCCAGCAGTTTGGAGGCAGGGGCGAATTCACCCCTCCACTTT. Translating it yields CASSLEAGANSPLHF.